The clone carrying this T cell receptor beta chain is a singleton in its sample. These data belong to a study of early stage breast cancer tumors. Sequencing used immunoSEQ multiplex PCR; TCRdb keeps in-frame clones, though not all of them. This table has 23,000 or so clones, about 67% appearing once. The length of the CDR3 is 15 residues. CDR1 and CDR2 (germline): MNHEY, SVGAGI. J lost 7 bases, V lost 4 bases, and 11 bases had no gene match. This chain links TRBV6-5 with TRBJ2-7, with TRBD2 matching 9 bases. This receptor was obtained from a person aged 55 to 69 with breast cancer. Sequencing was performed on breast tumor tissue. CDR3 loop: CASSSRREGQLEQYF. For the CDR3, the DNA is TGTGCCAGCAGTTCAAGGCGGGAGGGCCAATTGGAGCAGTACTTC.